The source of this TCR beta chain is a study of chemoradiotherapy in HPV16-positive cancers (dated by TCRdb to 2022 to 2024). For context, the study as a whole: Using functional T-cell assays on cells from two HPV16-positive patients, the researchers defined candidate HPV-specific T-cell clones and common TCR motifs. The study asked whether T-cell immunity to the HPV oncoproteins E6 and E7 changes during chemoradiotherapy and whether this immunity affects survival. Next, the candidate HPV-specific TCRs and motifs were followed in TCR repertoires from fewer than 100 patients with HPV-related cancers. What the work shows at the level of the full study, not this receptor alone: The functional definition of HPV-specific T cells came from only a couple of HPV16-positive patients, and the survival association was reported for HPV16-positive patients. In HPV16-positive patients, expansion of HPV-responsive T cells during chemoradiotherapy was associated with improved recurrence-free survival. Expansion of candidate HPV-specific clones and E7-related TCR motifs was observed in the tumor microenvironment during treatment, whereas no such expansion was observed for non-HPV-specific T cells.

A word on this clone: The clone's antigen remains unknown. No clone much larger than this one lies a single base away; base qualities are absent.

The library came from the immunoSEQ multiplex PCR assay. TCRdb mirrors the immuneACCESS table, restricted to in-frame sequences. Some clones are absent from its copies; in checked studies, under half trace to an unresolved V gene, and the reason for the others is unknown. This sample comprises under 15,000 clones, more than 75% of them detected only once. The ten largest clonotypes hold more than 2% of the sample. Repertoires were sampled multiple times during chemoradiotherapy, which allowed clonal expansion in the tumor microenvironment to be followed. Sampling was conducted from a patient who underwent chemoradiotherapy. The clonotype was recovered from a human donor with HPV-associated anogenital cancer.

In nucleotides, the sequence is TGTGCCAGCTCACCTGGCGCGGGGGGCAGAGAGTACTTC. Its amino acids are CASSPGAGGREYF. In this chain, TRBV18 is recombined with TRBJ2-7, and 8 bases in between align with TRBD2. Relative to germline, V is missing 3 bases and J is missing 11 bases, with 9 bases of the junction outside any gene match. From the cysteine through the phenylalanine, the CDR3 covers 13 amino acids. Kept here is only the CDR3 DNA, which spans 39 bases and is read in frame from base 1. Via the germline V gene, CDR1 is KGHSH and CDR2 LQKENI.